The 15 T cell receptor beta chains listed next were all sequenced from one sample in a study of shared clonotypes between healthy human individuals. The protocol was immunoSEQ multiplex PCR, while the TCRdb copy is restricted to in-frame clones and leaves out a portion. Here the sample spans over a million clones, over 95% being singletons. The specimen sequenced was naive CD4+ T cells sorted from blood. Subset here: CD45RA+ positively selected. These receptors originate from a man aged 30 to 39 in good health.

The genes are TRBV4-3 and TRBJ2-7; D is ambiguous. CDR3 length: 15 amino acids. V was pared by 1 base and J by 3 bases, with 13 bases between. Per germline, CDR1 LGHNA and CDR2 YSLEER. The DNA for the CDR3 is TGCGCCAGCAGCCAAGTAGCTACTACGATCTACGAGCAGTACTTC. This encodes CASSQVATTIYEQYF.

The rearrangement uses TRBV28 and TRBJ2-7, with 11 bases aligning to TRBD2. With V trimmed by 6 bases and J by 3 bases, 7 bases remained unmatched. The CDR3 is 15 amino acids. Germline-derived CDR1 and CDR2 are MDHEN and SYDVKM. DNA of the CDR3: TGTGCCAGCAGCCCCGGGACTAGCGGACTCTACGAGCAGTACTTC. Translating it yields CASSPGTSGLYEQYF.

The rearrangement uses TRBV27 and TRBJ2-2, with D uncertain. There are 14 residues in the CDR3. Germline lookup yields CDR1 MNHEY and CDR2 SMNVEV (reference sequence). V lost 3 bases, J lost 1 base, and 6 bases lay in between. In DNA form, the CDR3 reads TGTGCCAGCAGTTTTCGACGGAACACCGGGGAGCTGTTTTTT. Translating gives CASSFRRNTGELFF.

J is TRBJ2-5 and V is TRBV18; 7 nucleotides match TRBD1. Germline lookup yields CDR1 KGHSH and CDR2 LQKENI. The CDR3 covers 15 residues. With V trimmed by 5 bases and J by 5 bases, 11 bases remained unmatched. This CDR3 reads CASSTKQGSRETQYF. The DNA of the CDR3 is TGTGCCAGCTCAACAAAACAGGGGAGTCGGGAGACCCAGTACTTC.

This clone was counted between two and nine times. The V call is TRBV12-2, the J call TRBJ1-2; TRBD1 was called by the table and not checked on the DNA. TRBV12-2 is noted as a pseudogene. CDR3 size: 14 residues. The CDR3 coding sequence is TGTGCAAGTCGCCCCCGGGGGACAGGGGATGGCTACACCTTC. Its translation: CASRPRGTGDGYTF.

This clone was seen once. J is TRBJ1-2 and V is TRBV5-4; no reliable D call. The germline V gene encodes CDR1 SGHNT and CDR2 YYREEE (reference sequence). Deletions cut 4 bases from V and 9 bases from J, with 10 bases between. This CDR3 spans 11 amino acids. This CDR3 reads CASSRMYSYTF. The CDR3 DNA follows: TGTGCCAGCAGCCGGATGTATAGCTACACCTTC.

V gene TRBV30 combines with J gene TRBJ1-5; the D gene is possibly TRBD1 (5 bases). V was cut by 3 bases and J by 7 bases, with 13 bases left in between. Germline CDR1 GTSNPN, CDR2 SVGIG (reference sequence). This CDR3 has 13 amino acids. The CDR3 spells CAWRDGGDQPQHF. CDR3 coding DNA: TGTGCCTGGAGAGATGGGGGGGACCAGCCCCAGCATTTT.

The genes are TRBV5-5 and TRBJ2-7, with D perhaps TRBD2 (6 bases). Germline V gives CDR1 SGHKS, CDR2 YYEKEE (reference sequence). The length of the CDR3 is 14 residues. V was clipped by 1 base and J by 7 bases, with 15 bases between them. Written as DNA, the CDR3 is TGTGCCAGCAGCTTGAACGCCCTGGCGGGGGAGCAGTACTTC. This translates into CASSLNALAGEQYF.

The rearrangement uses TRBV2 and TRBJ2-1; 8 nucleotides align to TRBD2. V shed 3 bases, J shed 9 bases, and the junction held 7 bases outside the gene matches. The germline V gene encodes CDR1 SNHLY and CDR2 FYNNEI. This CDR3 has 14 residues. The CDR3 protein is CASSEGGGPTEQFF. In nucleotides, the CDR3 is TGTGCCAGCAGTGAGGGCGGGGGGCCTACTGAGCAGTTCTTC.

The chain employs TRBV18 and TRBJ2-5; the match to TRBD1 covers 9 bases. The V gene end was trimmed by 6 bases and the J gene end by 5 bases; junction bases not matched to a gene: 10. The V gene's germline CDR1 is KGHSH and CDR2 LQKENI. CDR3 length equals 15 residues. The CDR3 bases are TGTGCCAGCTCTACAACACAGGGGGCTGGGGAGACCCAGTACTTC. Residues: CASSTTQGAGETQYF.

The rearrangement links TRBV28 to TRBJ1-1, with D possibly matching TRBD1 (5 bases). The V end lost 3 bases, the J end lost 1 base, and 12 bases lay between the germline ends. The CDR3 sequence is 15 residues long. Germline CDR1 MDHEN, CDR2 SYDVKM. The CDR3, as DNA: TGTGCCAGCAGTTTTGACAGCTTGGGGAACACTGAAGCTTTCTTT. Translated, it gives CASSFDSLGNTEAFF.

This clone was seen a single time. V usage is TRBV7-8 and J usage is TRBJ2-7; D might be TRBD2 (6 bases). Germline V gene lookup returns CDR1 SGHVS and CDR2 FQNEAQ. This CDR3 contains 14 residues. V was trimmed by 3 bases and J by 2 bases, leaving 11 bases between them. The CDR3 nucleotides read TGTGCCAGCAGCTTTTCGGAGGGTACCTACGAGCAGTACTTC. Amino acid sequence: CASSFSEGTYEQYF.

V usage is TRBV21-1 and J usage is TRBJ2-4. TRBV21-1 is noted as a pseudogene. The CDR3 consists of 18 residues. The DNA of the CDR3 is TGTGCCAACCCACTCGCTGGTGCTTCCCTTGGGGCCAAAAACATTCAGTACTTC. Protein: CANPLAGASLGAKNIQYF.

The genes are TRBV5-4 and TRBJ1-5; D uncertain. In germline, CDR1 is SGHNT, CDR2 YYREEE (reference sequence). The CDR3 runs to 15 residues. The V end lost 1 base, the J end lost 7 bases, and 15 bases lay between the germline ends. CDR3 sequence: CASSLKGFPPQPQHF. CDR3 nucleotide sequence: TGTGCCAGCAGCTTGAAAGGGTTTCCTCCCCAGCCCCAGCATTTT.

This chain uses TRBV7-5 with TRBJ1-3; no check of the table's D call, TRBD1, against the DNA was made. TRBV7-5 represents a pseudogene. The CDR3 runs to 14 residues. CDR3 coding DNA: TGTGCCAGAAGCCTGGACAGAGCTGGAAACACCATATATTTT. Translated, it gives CARSLDRAGNTIYF.